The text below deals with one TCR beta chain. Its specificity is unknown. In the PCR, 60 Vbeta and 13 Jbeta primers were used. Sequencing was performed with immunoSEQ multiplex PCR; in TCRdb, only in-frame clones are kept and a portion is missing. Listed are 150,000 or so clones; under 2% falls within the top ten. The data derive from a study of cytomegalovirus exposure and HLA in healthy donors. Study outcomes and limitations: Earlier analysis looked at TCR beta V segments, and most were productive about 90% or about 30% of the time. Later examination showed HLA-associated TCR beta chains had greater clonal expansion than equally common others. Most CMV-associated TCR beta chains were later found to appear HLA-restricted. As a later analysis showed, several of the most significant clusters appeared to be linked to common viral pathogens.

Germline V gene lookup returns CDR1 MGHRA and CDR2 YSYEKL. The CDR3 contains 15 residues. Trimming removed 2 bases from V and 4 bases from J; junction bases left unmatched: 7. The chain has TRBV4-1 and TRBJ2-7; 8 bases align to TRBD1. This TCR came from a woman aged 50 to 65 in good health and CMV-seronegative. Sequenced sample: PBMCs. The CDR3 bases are TGCGCCAGCAGCCAAAGGGGGACAGGTTTATACGAGCAGTACTTC. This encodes CASSQRGTGLYEQYF.